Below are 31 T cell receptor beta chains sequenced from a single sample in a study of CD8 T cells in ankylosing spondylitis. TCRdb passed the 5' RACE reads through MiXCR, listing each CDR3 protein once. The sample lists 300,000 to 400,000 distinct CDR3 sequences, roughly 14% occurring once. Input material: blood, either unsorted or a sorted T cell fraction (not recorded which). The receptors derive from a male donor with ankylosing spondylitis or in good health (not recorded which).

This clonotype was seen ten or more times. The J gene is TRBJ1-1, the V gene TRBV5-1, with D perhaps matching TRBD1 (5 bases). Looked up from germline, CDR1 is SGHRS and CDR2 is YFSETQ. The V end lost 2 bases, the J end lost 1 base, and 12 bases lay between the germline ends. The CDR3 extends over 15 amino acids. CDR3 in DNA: TGCGCCAGCAGCTTCTCCGGGACTGCGAACACTGAAGCTTTCTTT. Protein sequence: CASSFSGTANTEAFF.

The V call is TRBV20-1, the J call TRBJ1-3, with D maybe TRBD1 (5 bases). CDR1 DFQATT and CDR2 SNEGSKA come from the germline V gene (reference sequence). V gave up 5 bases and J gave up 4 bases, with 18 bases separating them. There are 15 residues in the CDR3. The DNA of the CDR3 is TGCAGTGCTTTGGGGGGGAACAGGTTCGGAAACACCATATATTTT. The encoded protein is CSALGGNRFGNTIYF.

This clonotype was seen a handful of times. For the CDR3, the DNA is TGCGCCAGCAGCTTGGGGCCAAGCAGGGACTCTGGAAACACCATATATTTT. This codes for CASSLGPSRDSGNTIYF. The chain recombines TRBV5-1 with TRBJ1-3; maybe TRBD1 (5 bases). The CDR3 length is 17 residues. Germline V CDR1 and CDR2: SGHRS, YFSETQ. The germline V and J ends were trimmed by 0 bases and 0 bases, with 13 bases remaining between them.

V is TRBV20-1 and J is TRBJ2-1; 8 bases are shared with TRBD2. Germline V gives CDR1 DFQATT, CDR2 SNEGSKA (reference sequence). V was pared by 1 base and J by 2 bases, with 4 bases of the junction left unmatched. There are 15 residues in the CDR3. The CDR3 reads CSARVLAGPYNEQFF. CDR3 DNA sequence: TGCAGTGCTAGAGTTTTAGCGGGGCCCTACAATGAGCAGTTCTTC.

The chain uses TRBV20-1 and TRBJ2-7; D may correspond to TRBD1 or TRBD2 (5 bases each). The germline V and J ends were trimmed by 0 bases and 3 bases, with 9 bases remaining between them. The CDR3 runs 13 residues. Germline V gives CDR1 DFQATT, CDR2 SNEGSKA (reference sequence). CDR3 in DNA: TGCAGTGCTAGAGAGGGTGGGGGCTACGAGCAGTACTTC. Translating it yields CSAREGGGYEQYF.

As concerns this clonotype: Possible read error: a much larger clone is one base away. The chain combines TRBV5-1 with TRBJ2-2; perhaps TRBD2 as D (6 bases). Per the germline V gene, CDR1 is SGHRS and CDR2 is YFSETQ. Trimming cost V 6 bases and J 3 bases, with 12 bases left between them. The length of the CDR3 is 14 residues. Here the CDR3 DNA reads TGCGCCAGCAACGAAGGAGGGGACACCGGGGAGCTGTTTTTT. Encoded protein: CASNEGGDTGELFF.

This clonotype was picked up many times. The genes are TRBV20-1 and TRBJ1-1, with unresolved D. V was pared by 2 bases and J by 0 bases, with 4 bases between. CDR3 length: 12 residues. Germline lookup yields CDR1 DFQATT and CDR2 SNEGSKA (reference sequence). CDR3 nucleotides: TGCAGTGCTAGACGACTGAACACTGAAGCTTTCTTT. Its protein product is CSARRLNTEAFF.

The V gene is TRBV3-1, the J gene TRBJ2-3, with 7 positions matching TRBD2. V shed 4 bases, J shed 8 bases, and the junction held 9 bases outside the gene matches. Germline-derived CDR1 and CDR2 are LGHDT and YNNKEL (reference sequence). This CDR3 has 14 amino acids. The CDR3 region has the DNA TGTGCCAGCAGCCCAGGAGCGGGGTCAAGTACGCAGTATTTT. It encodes CASSPGAGSSTQYF.

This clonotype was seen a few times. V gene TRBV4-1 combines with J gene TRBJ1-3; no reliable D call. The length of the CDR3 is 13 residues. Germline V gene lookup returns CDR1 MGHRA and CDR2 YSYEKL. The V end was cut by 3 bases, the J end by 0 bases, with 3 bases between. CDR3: CASSQFSGNTIYF. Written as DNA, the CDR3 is TGCGCCAGCAGCCAGTTCTCTGGAAACACCATATATTTT.

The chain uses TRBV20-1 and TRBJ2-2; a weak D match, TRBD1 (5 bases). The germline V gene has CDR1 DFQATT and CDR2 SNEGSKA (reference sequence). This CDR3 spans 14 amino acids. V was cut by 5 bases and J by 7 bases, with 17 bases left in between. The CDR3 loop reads CSAPREGRSGELFF. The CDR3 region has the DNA TGCAGTGCTCCCAGGGAAGGTAGAAGCGGGGAGCTGTTTTTT.

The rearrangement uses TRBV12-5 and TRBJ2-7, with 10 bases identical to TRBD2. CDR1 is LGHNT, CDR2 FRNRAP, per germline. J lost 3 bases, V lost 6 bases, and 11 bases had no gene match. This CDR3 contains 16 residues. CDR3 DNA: TGTGCTAGTGGCCCCTCCTGGACTAGCGGCAGCTACGAGCAGTACTTC. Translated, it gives CASGPSWTSGSYEQYF.

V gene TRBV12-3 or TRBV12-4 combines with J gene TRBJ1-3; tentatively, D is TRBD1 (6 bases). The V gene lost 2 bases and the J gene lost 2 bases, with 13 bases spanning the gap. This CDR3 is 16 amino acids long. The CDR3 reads CASSLNPTGPGNTIYF. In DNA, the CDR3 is TGTGCCAGCAGTTTAAATCCTACAGGGCCTGGAAACACCATATATTTT.

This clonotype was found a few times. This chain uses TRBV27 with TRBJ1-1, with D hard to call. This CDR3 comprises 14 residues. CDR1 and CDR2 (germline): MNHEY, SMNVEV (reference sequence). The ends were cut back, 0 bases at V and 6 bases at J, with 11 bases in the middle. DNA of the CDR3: TGTGCCAGCAGTTTATCGACATACACTTCTGAAGCTTTCTTT. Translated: CASSLSTYTSEAFF.

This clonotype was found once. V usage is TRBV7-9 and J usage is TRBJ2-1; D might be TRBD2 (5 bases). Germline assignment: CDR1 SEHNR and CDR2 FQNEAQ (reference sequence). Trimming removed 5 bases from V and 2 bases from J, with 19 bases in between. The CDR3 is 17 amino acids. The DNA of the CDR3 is TGTGCCAGCAGCCTCTCCCCCGGGATTAGCACCTACAATGAGCAGTTCTTC. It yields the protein CASSLSPGISTYNEQFF.

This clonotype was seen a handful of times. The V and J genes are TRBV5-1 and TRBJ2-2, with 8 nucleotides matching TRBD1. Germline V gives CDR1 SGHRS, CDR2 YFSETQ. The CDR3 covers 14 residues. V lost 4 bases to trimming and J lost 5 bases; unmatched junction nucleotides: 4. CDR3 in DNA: TGCGCCAGCAGCCAGGACAGGGAGACCGGGGAGCTGTTTTTT. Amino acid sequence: CASSQDRETGELFF.

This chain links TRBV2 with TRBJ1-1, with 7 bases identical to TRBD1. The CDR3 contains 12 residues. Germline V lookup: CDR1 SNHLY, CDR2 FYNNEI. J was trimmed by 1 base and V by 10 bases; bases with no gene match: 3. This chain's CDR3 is CANWDRNTEAFF. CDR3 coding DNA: TGTGCCAACTGGGACAGGAACACTGAAGCTTTCTTT.

CDR3 nucleotide sequence: TGTGCTTCCGCAGGGGGCCCCGGTCGCCAAGATACGCAGTATTTT. Translating it yields CASAGGPGRQDTQYF. This sequence joins TRBV6-1 and TRBJ2-3; 8 nucleotides agree with TRBD1. Germline CDR1 MNHNS, CDR2 SASEGT. This CDR3 contains 15 residues.

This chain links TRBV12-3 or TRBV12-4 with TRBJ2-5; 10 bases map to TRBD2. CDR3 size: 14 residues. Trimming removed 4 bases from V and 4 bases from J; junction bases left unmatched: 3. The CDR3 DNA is TGTGCCAGCAGTTCAGCGGGGGGGCTAGAGACCCAGTACTTC. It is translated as CASSSAGGLETQYF.

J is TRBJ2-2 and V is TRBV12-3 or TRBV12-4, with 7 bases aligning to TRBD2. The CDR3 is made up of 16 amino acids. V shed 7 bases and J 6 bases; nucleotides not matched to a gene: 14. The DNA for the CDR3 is TGTGCCAGCAAAATAAGCGGGATGAGAAAGGCCGGGGAGCTGTTTTTT. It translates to CASKISGMRKAGELFF.

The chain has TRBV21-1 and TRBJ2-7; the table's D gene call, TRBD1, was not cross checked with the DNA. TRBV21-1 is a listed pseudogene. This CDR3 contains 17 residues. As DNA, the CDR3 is TGTGCCAGCAGCAAAGGAGGGGTAGCAGGGGGACTCTACGAGCAGTACTTC. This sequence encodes CASSKGGVAGGLYEQYF.

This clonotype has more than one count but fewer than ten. The CDR3 DNA reads as TGTGCCAGCAGTGAATCTAGTGGCTACACCTTC. This gives the protein CASSESSGYTF. J is TRBJ1-2 and V is TRBV2, with D uncertain. This CDR3 spans 11 amino acids. Trimming cost V 2 bases and J 7 bases, with 5 bases left between them. Germline V gene sequence: CDR1 SNHLY, CDR2 FYNNEI.

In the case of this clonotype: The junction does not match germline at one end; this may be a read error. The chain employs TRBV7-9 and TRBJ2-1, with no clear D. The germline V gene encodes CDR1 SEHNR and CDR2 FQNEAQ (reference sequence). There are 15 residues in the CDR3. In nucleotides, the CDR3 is TGTGCCGGCAGGCTCGCGGTCCCAAAGGACAATGAGCAGTTCTTC. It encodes CAGRLAVPKDNEQFF.

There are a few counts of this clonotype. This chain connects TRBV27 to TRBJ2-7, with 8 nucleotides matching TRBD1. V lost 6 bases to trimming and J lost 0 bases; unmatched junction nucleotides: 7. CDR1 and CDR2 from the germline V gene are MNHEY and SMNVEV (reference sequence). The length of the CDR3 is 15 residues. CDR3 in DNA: TGTGCCAGCAGCCAGGGGGCAATGGCCTCCTACGAGCAGTACTTC. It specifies CASSQGAMASYEQYF.

DNA of the CDR3: TGTGCCATCACCGAGGGACACCATAGCAATCAGCCCCAGCATTTT. Protein product: CAITEGHHSNQPQHF. V is TRBV10-3 and J is TRBJ1-5; a weak D match, TRBD1 (6 bases). In germline, CDR1 is ENHRY, CDR2 SYGVKD. This CDR3 contains 15 residues. V gave up 7 bases and J gave up 0 bases, with 13 bases separating them.

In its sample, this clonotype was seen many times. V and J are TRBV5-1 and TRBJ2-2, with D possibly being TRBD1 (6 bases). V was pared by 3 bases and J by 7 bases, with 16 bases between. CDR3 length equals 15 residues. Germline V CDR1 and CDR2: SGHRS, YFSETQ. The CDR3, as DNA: TGCGCCAGCAGCTCGGCGCGCGGACAGTTCGGGGAGCTGTTTTTT. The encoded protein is CASSSARGQFGELFF.

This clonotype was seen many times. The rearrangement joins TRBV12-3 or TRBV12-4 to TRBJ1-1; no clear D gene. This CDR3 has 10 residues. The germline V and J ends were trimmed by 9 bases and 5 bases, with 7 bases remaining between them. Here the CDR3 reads CASLGTEAFF. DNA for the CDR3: TGTGCCAGTCTTGGGACTGAAGCTTTCTTT.

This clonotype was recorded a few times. CDR3 sequence: CAIRSQETQYF. As DNA, the CDR3 is TGTGCCATCAGGAGCCAAGAGACCCAGTACTTC. The chain links TRBV10-3 to TRBJ2-5, with D uncertain. Germline V gene sequence: CDR1 ENHRY, CDR2 SYGVKD. The V and J ends lost 6 bases and 1 base respectively, with 3 bases between them. CDR3 size: 11 residues.

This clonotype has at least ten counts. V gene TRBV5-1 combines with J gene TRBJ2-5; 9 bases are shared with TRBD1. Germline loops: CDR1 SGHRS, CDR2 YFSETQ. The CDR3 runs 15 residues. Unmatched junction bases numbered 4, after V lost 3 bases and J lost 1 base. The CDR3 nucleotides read TGCGCCAGCAGCTCGGGGGACAGGGTCCAAGAGACCCAGTACTTC. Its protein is CASSSGDRVQETQYF.

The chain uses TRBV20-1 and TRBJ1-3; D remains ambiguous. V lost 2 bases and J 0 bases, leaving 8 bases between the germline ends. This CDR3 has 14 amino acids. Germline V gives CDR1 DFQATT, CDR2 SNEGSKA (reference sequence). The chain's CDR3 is CSARRPNSGNTIYF. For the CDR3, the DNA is TGCAGTGCTAGACGGCCAAACTCTGGAAACACCATATATTTT.

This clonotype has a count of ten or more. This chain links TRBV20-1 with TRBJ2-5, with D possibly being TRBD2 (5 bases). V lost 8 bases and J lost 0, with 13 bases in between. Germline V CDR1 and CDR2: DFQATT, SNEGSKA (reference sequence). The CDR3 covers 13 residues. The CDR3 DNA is TGCAGTTTGCTCGTAGCGAACCAAGAGACCCAGTACTTC. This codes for CSLLVANQETQYF.

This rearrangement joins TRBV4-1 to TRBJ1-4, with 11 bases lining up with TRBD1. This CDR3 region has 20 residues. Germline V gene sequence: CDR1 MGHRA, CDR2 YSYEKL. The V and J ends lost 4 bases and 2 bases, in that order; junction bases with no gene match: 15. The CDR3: CASSPQRGSGTGGTNEKLFF. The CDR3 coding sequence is TGCGCCAGCAGCCCCCAAAGGGGATCCGGGACAGGGGGTACTAATGAAAAACTGTTTTTT.